A selection of T cell receptor beta chains follows, all from one sample in a study of blood T cells in healthy people across ages. TCRdb used MiXCR to reprocess the 5' RACE reads, holding one entry per CDR3 protein. The table lists about 1.4 million distinct CDR3 sequences, approximately 59% of them singletons. Source material: blood. These receptor sequences come from a man aged 18 to 35 in good health. Each CDR3 is given with its conserved first and last residue. The D gene is left open where the match is weak. Some rows have no size entry. The others give once, few or many, or a class for an expanded clone.

V gene: TRBV7-9
clone size: NA
J gene: TRBJ2-4
D gene: TRBD2
CDR3 DNA: TGTGCCAGCAGCCTTGGACTAGCGGGAGGGCAAAACATTCAGTACTTC
CDR3 protein: CASSLGLAGGQNIQYF

V gene: TRBV28
clone size: NA
J gene: TRBJ2-5
D gene: NA
CDR3 DNA: TGTGCCAGCAGTTTGCCTCACACCGAGACCCAGTACTTC
CDR3 protein: CASSLPHTETQYF

V gene: TRBV29-1
clone size: NA
J gene: TRBJ1-1
D gene: NA
CDR3 DNA: TGCAGCGTTAGATACGGGAACACTGAAGCTTTCTTT
CDR3 protein: CSVRYGNTEAFF

V gene: TRBV29-1
clone size: NA
J gene: TRBJ2-7
D gene: TRBD2
CDR3 DNA: TGCAGCGTGAGTAGCGGGAGGCTCTACGAGCAGTACTTC
CDR3 protein: CSVSSGRLYEQYF

V gene: TRBV20-1
clone size: NA
J gene: TRBJ2-7
D gene: NA
CDR3 DNA: TGCAGTGCTAGAGTTGGAGGGGCACCTCCCGAGCAGTACTTC
CDR3 protein: CSARVGGAPPEQYF

V gene: TRBV2
clone size: NA
J gene: TRBJ2-1
D gene: TRBD2
CDR3 DNA: TGTGCCAGCAGTTGGACCTCCGAAGCGGGAGCATTCTTGGAGCAGTTCTTC
CDR3 protein: CASSWTSEAGAFLEQFF

V gene: TRBV12-3/TRBV12-4
clone size: NA
J gene: TRBJ2-3
D gene: NA
CDR3 DNA: TGTGCCAGCAGCTCCCGATTACTGGCAGATACGCAGTATTTT
CDR3 protein: CASSSRLLADTQYF

V gene: TRBV4-2
clone size: few
J gene: TRBJ2-1
D gene: TRBD2
CDR3 DNA: TGTGCCAGCAGCCAAGTCAGCGGGGGGGCGGGGAGTGAGCAGTTCTTC
CDR3 protein: CASSQVSGGAGSEQFF

V gene: TRBV6-5
clone size: few
J gene: TRBJ1-2
D gene: TRBD1
CDR3 DNA: TGTGCCAGCTCACGACCGGGACAGGGGGCATGGGGCTACACCTTC
CDR3 protein: CASSRPGQGAWGYTF

V gene: TRBV10-3
clone size: NA
J gene: TRBJ2-7
D gene: NA
CDR3 DNA: TGTGCCAGCTCAAGGGCCCCAGGGCTCCTCCCCTACGGGCAGTACTTC
CDR3 protein: CASSRAPGLLPYGQYF

V gene: TRBV10-3
clone size: NA
J gene: TRBJ2-7
D gene: TRBD2
CDR3 DNA: TGTGCCATCAACGGGGGGACCTCCTACGAGCAGTACTTC
CDR3 protein: CAINGGTSYEQYF

V gene: TRBV12-3/TRBV12-4
clone size: once
J gene: TRBJ2-7
D gene: NA
CDR3 DNA: TGTGCCAGCAGACTGGGGGGCCCCTCCTACAATGAGCAGTACTTC
CDR3 protein: CASRLGGPSYNEQYF

V gene: TRBV2
clone size: many
J gene: TRBJ1-2
D gene: NA
CDR3 DNA: TGTGCCAGCAGTGAGGCGGGGACCGGCTATGGCTACACCTTC
CDR3 protein: CASSEAGTGYGYTF

V gene: TRBV25-1
clone size: NA
J gene: TRBJ2-3
D gene: NA
CDR3 DNA: TGTGCCAGCAGTGAGCTTGGACGACCAACTGGCACAGATACGCAGTATTTT
CDR3 protein: CASSELGRPTGTDTQYF

V gene: TRBV4-2
clone size: NA
J gene: TRBJ2-5
D gene: NA
CDR3 DNA: TGTGCCAGCAGCCAATTAACAAATAGACGGGATTTTTTGGAGCAGTACTTC
CDR3 protein: CASSQLTNRRDFLEQYF

V gene: TRBV12-3/TRBV12-4
clone size: NA
J gene: TRBJ1-2
D gene: NA
CDR3 DNA: TGTGCCAGCAGTAGGACGGCCCCTAGCTATGGCTACACCTTC
CDR3 protein: CASSRTAPSYGYTF

V gene: TRBV29-1
clone size: few
J gene: TRBJ2-4
D gene: NA
CDR3 DNA: TGCAGCGTTGAGGCGGGTAGGGACATTCAGTACTTC
CDR3 protein: CSVEAGRDIQYF